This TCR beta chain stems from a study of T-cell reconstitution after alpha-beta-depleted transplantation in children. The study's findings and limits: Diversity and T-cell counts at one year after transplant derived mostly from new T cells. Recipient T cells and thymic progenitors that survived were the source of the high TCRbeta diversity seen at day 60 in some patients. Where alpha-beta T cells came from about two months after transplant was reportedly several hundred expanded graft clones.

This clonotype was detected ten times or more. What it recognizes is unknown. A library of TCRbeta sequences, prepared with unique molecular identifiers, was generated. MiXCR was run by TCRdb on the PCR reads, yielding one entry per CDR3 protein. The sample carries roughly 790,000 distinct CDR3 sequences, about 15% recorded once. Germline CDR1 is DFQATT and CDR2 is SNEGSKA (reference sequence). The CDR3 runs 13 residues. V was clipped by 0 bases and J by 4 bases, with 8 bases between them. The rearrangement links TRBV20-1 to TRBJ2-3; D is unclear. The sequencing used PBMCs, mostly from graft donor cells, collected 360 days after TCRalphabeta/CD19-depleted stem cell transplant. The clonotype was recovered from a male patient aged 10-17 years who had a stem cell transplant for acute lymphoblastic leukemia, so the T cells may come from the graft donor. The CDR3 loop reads CSAREGPADTQYF. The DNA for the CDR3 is TGCAGTGCTAGAGAAGGACCCGCAGATACGCAGTATTTT.